Below, one T cell receptor (beta chain) is given with its context. Repertoires were generated with immunoSEQ multiplex PCR, while TCRdb's copy carries only in-frame clones and drops some. The table includes more than 85,000 clones, 85% to 95% detected once. This record comes from a study of T cell changes during pregnancy in multiple sclerosis. The V gene lost 6 bases and the J gene lost 2 bases, with 19 bases spanning the gap. There are 16 residues in the CDR3. The germline gives CDR1 SGDLS, CDR2 YYNGEE. This specimen consisted of peripheral blood, obtained before pregnancy. The rearrangement uses TRBV9 and TRBJ2-3, with D perhaps matching TRBD2 (7 bases). The TCR comes from a female donor with multiple sclerosis, enrolled in a pregnancy study. The CDR3 loop is CASTPRRGGSTDTQYF. The CDR3 region has the DNA TGTGCCAGCACCCCCAGGAGGGGGGGGTCCACAGATACGCAGTATTTT.